The present TCR beta chain was sequenced within a study of cytomegalovirus exposure and HLA in healthy donors. PCR amplification relied on 60 Vbeta primers (plus 13 Jbeta primers). Clones were sequenced by immunoSEQ multiplex PCR, and TCRdb holds only the in-frame ones, with some missing. The profile shows approximately 140,000 clones, roughly four fifths of them singletons. Looked up from germline, CDR1 is SGHDT and CDR2 is YYEEEE. This CDR3 contains 16 residues. V lost 0 bases to trimming and J lost 2 bases; unmatched junction nucleotides: 1. The sequence came from a woman between 45 and 60 years old in good health and CMV-seronegative. This chain connects TRBV5-6 to TRBJ2-3; TRBD2 matches at 12 bases. Sequenced material: PBMCs. Here the CDR3 reads CASSLGLAGVTDTQYF. Written as DNA, the CDR3 is TGTGCCAGCAGCTTGGGACTAGCGGGGGTCACAGATACGCAGTATTTT.